The TCR beta chain under discussion was sequenced for a study of siplizumab effects on memory and regulatory T cells. Repertoires were generated with immunoSEQ multiplex PCR, while TCRdb's copy carries only in-frame clones and drops some. The sample lists some 100,000 clones, roughly nine tenths occurring once. This CDR3 has 11 residues. Trimming cost V 4 bases and J 5 bases, with 3 bases left between them. CDR1 MDHEN and CDR2 SYDVKM come from the germline V gene. General study results and limits: Proliferating Tregs taken from siplizumab cultures were not shown to have a confirmed suppressive function. The drug siplizumab significantly decreased the alloreactive sequences that could be traced to unstimulated CD4+ memory cells. With siplizumab, Treg-derived clones averaged approximately 66% of mappable alloreactive CD4+ clones, versus 25% to 30% in controls. Naive T cells were seen as more diverse than memory cells and as major alloresponse contributors.

Details on this clone: Its cognate antigen is unknown.

Sample: Tregs sorted from blood. The sequence came from a human donor in good health. The chain has TRBV28 and TRBJ1-5, with unresolved D. In nucleotides, the CDR3 is TGTGCCAGCAGTTATGATCAGCCCCAGCATTTT. Its translation: CASSYDQPQHF.